The next 27 T cell receptor beta chains were all read from a single sample in a study of blood T cell repertoires in COVID-19. The protocol was immunoSEQ multiplex PCR, while the TCRdb copy is restricted to in-frame clones and leaves out a portion. The table lists over 200,000 clones, around 90% of them singletons. Input material: peripheral blood. These TCRs come from a man aged 55-75 years who had recovered from COVID-19.

This clone has only one observation. The CDR3 DNA is TGTGCCAGTAGTGTTACAGGAGAGTCTGGAAACACCATATATTTT. As protein: CASSVTGESGNTIYF. The chain carries TRBV19 and TRBJ1-3; D might be TRBD1 (5 bases). CDR3 length equals 15 residues. Germline values: CDR1 LNHDA, CDR2 SQIVND (reference sequence). With 5 bases removed from V and 1 base from J, the gap between germline ends came to 12 bases.

The J gene is TRBJ2-3, the V gene TRBV7-2; TRBD2 is a possible D gene (6 bases). Per the germline V gene, CDR1 is SGHTA and CDR2 is FQGNSA. The CDR3 is made up of 16 amino acids. Trimming removed 6 bases from V and 6 bases from J, with 22 bases in between. The chain's CDR3 is CASRLMRGGNWDTQYF. The CDR3, as DNA: TGTGCCAGCAGGCTAATGCGGGGCGGGAATTGGGATACGCAGTATTTT.

CDR3 in DNA: TGTGCCATCAACTCCGGGGATACTAGCACAGATACGCAGTATTTT. Protein product: CAINSGDTSTDTQYF. The chain has TRBV10-3 and TRBJ2-3; D may be TRBD2 (5 bases). Deletions cut 7 bases from V and 0 bases from J, with 14 bases between. CDR1 is ENHRY and CDR2 is SYGVKD in the germline V gene. This CDR3 has 15 residues.

The chain recombines TRBV18 with TRBJ1-2, with D unresolved. This CDR3 contains 15 residues. Germline loops: CDR1 KGHSH, CDR2 LQKENI. Trimming took 2 bases from V and 0 from J, leaving 10 bases between them. CDR3 protein: CASSPTLTANYGYTF. CDR3 DNA: TGTGCCAGCTCACCAACTCTTACAGCTAACTATGGCTACACCTTC. Combining the CDR3 with reference TRBV18 and TRBJ1-2 gives the whole variable domain NAGVMQNPRHLVRRRGQEARLRCSPMKGHSHVYWYRQLPEEGLKFMVYLQKENIIDESGMPKERFSAEFPKEGPSILRIQQVVRGDSAAYFCASSPTLTANYGYTFGSGTRLTVV.

V is TRBV5-1 and J is TRBJ1-4; TRBD1 aligns across 9 bases. The CDR3 sequence is 15 residues long. Per the germline V gene, CDR1 is SGHRS and CDR2 is YFSETQ. Losses at the gene ends were 4 bases for V and 7 bases for J; bases not matched to a gene: 8. The CDR3 loop reads CASSPWTGAPEKLFF. The CDR3 DNA follows: TGCGCCAGCAGCCCCTGGACAGGGGCCCCTGAAAAACTGTTTTTT.

This clone was counted only a few times. The J gene is TRBJ1-5, the V gene TRBV11-3, with TRBD1 as a possible D gene (6 bases). V dropped 5 bases and J dropped 2 bases, with 22 bases sitting between them. The length of the CDR3 is 18 residues. Germline loops: CDR1 SGHNT, CDR2 YENEEA. CDR3 sequence (DNA): TGTGCCAGCAGCCACCGGGACACCACACCAGGGGGCAATCAGCCCCAGCATTTT. This translates into CASSHRDTTPGGNQPQHF. Combining the CDR3 with reference TRBV11-3 and TRBJ1-5 gives the whole variable domain EAGVVQSPRYKIIEKKQPVAFWCNPISGHNTLYWYLQNLGQGPELLIRYENEEAVDDSQLPKDRFSAERLKGVDSTLKIQPAELGDSAVYLCASSHRDTTPGGNQPQHFGDGTRLSIL.

The chain uses TRBV19 and TRBJ1-1; 7 bases fit TRBD1. The V gene end was trimmed by 2 bases and the J gene end by 1 base; junction bases not matched to a gene: 4. The CDR3 is 15 residues long. Germline V lookup: CDR1 LNHDA, CDR2 SQIVND (reference sequence). CDR3 in DNA: TGTGCCAGTAGTATAAGGGGGCTCGGGAACACTGAAGCTTTCTTT. Its translation: CASSIRGLGNTEAFF.

The V gene is TRBV18, the J gene TRBJ2-7; TRBD1 matches 7 bases. The germline gives CDR1 KGHSH, CDR2 LQKENI. With V trimmed by 5 bases and J by 5 bases, 6 bases remained unmatched. The CDR3 contains 13 residues. The CDR3 region has the DNA TGTGCCAGCTCATTACAAGGGGGCAACGAGCAGTACTTC. Its translation: CASSLQGGNEQYF.

The chain uses TRBV19 and TRBJ1-2; 8 bases are a match to TRBD1. From germline, CDR1 is LNHDA and CDR2 SQIVND (reference sequence). The V and J ends lost 2 bases and 5 bases, in that order; junction bases with no gene match: 4. The CDR3 length is 14 residues. The CDR3, as DNA: TGTGCCAGTAGTATACAGGGGGCTCGGTATGGCTACACCTTC. Residues: CASSIQGARYGYTF.

The rearrangement joins TRBV11-2 to TRBJ2-2; D may be TRBD1 (6 bases). Germline V gene lookup returns CDR1 SGHAT and CDR2 FQNNGV. This CDR3 region has 17 residues. The V end was cut by 0 bases, the J end by 4 bases, with 15 bases between. CDR3 protein: CASSLDWPGVSTGELFF. DNA of the CDR3: TGTGCCAGCAGCTTAGATTGGCCAGGGGTATCCACCGGGGAGCTGTTTTTT.

V is TRBV6-5 and J is TRBJ1-1, with a tentative D call TRBD1 (6 bases). CDR3 length equals 12 residues. CDR1 MNHEY and CDR2 SVGAGI come from the germline V gene. The V and J ends lost 8 bases and 3 bases respectively, with 10 bases between them. The CDR3 loop reads CASGGRDTEAFF. The CDR3 DNA is TGTGCCAGCGGGGGCCGGGACACTGAAGCTTTCTTT.

The rearrangement uses TRBV5-5 and TRBJ1-2, with TRBD1 as a possible D gene (6 bases). CDR1 is SGHKS and CDR2 is YYEKEE in the germline V gene (reference sequence). Deletions cut 4 bases from V and 7 bases from J, with 11 bases between. This CDR3 spans 12 amino acids. The CDR3 here is CASSTGFPGYTF. DNA of the CDR3: TGTGCCAGCAGCACAGGGTTTCCTGGCTACACCTTC.

This sequence joins TRBV6-5 and TRBJ1-1; D call uncertain. The ends were cut back, 8 bases at V and 0 bases at J, with 10 bases in the middle. Germline CDR1 is MNHEY and CDR2 is SVGAGI. The CDR3 is 13 amino acids. The CDR3 coding sequence is TGTGCCAGCCGAGGGCTGGTGAACACTGAAGCTTTCTTT. It yields the protein CASRGLVNTEAFF.

This clone was seen once. This chain connects TRBV7-6 to TRBJ1-3; maybe TRBD1 (6 bases). The CDR3 is 16 amino acids. Germline CDR1 and CDR2: SGHVS and FNYEAQ. The V end was cut by 5 bases, the J end by 0 bases, with 14 bases between. The CDR3 DNA follows: TGTGCCAGCAGCCTCGGACAGACGATCTCTGGAAACACCATATATTTT. Amino acid sequence: CASSLGQTISGNTIYF.

The V gene is TRBV7-2, the J gene TRBJ2-7; no clear D gene. Germline loops: CDR1 SGHTA, CDR2 FQGNSA. Trimming pared 3 bases from V and 2 bases from J, leaving 8 bases between. The CDR3 is 13 amino acids. The CDR3 DNA reads TGTGCCAGCAGCTTCTACCCGGCCTACGAGCAGTACTTC. Residues: CASSFYPAYEQYF.

The chain employs TRBV3-1 (or the pseudogene TRBV3-2) and TRBJ1-4; D is possibly TRBD1 (6 bases). From germline, CDR1 is LGHDT and CDR2 YNNKEL (reference sequence). V shed 5 bases and J shed 5 bases, with 12 bases lying between them. The CDR3 contains 14 residues. The CDR3 DNA reads as TGTGCCAGCAGCGAACAGGGACCAAATGAAAAACTGTTTTTT. As protein: CASSEQGPNEKLFF.

The genes are TRBV5-1 and TRBJ2-1; TRBD1 agrees at 11 bases. From germline, CDR1 is SGHRS and CDR2 YFSETQ. The CDR3 consists of 17 residues. Trimming cost V 4 bases and J 7 bases; bases outside gene matches: 13. Written as DNA, the CDR3 is TGCGCCAGCAGCCCCACTCTTCCGGACAGGGGGCGTAATGAGCAGTTCTTC. Translation: CASSPTLPDRGRNEQFF.

The J gene is TRBJ2-1, the V gene TRBV5-4; 15 bases agree with TRBD2. The germline V gene encodes CDR1 SGHNT and CDR2 YYREEE (reference sequence). The J segment lost 10 bases and the V segment lost 0 bases, leaving 5 bases of the junction unmatched. The CDR3 runs to 16 residues. CDR3 nucleotides: TGTGCCAGCAGCTTGGTAGGGACTAGCGGGGGGCGGGAGCAGTTCTTC. Translated: CASSLVGTSGGREQFF.

The CDR3 spells CSVEAPSGVTDTQYF. CDR3 DNA: TGCAGCGTTGAGGCCCCTAGCGGGGTTACAGATACGCAGTATTTT. The V gene is TRBV29-1, the J gene TRBJ2-3; TRBD2 matches 9 bases. Germline V CDR1 and CDR2: SQVTM, ANQGSEA. The length of the CDR3 is 15 residues. Trimming cost V 3 bases and J 3 bases; bases outside gene matches: 7.

This chain uses TRBV11-2 with TRBJ1-3; unclear D gene. The CDR3 has 14 amino acids. Germline loops: CDR1 SGHAT, CDR2 FQNNGV. The V and J ends lost 4 bases and 0 bases respectively, with 7 bases between them. CDR3 region: CASSSHSSGNTIYF. The CDR3 coding sequence is TGTGCCAGCAGCTCGCACAGCTCTGGAAACACCATATATTTT. The complete variable domain, with remaining parts taken from reference TRBV11-2 and TRBJ1-3, reads EAGVAQSPRYKIIEKRQSVAFWCNPISGHATLYWYQQILGQGPKLLIQFQNNGVVDDSQLPKDRFSAERLKGVDSTLKIQPAKLEDSAVYLCASSSHSSGNTIYFGEGSWLTVV.

The chain has TRBV5-4 and TRBJ2-3, with 8 positions matching TRBD2. Germline-derived CDR1 and CDR2 are SGHNT and YYREEE (reference sequence). J was trimmed by 4 bases and V by 4 bases; bases with no gene match: 8. The CDR3 is made up of 15 amino acids. DNA of the CDR3: TGTGCCAGCAGCGCCCTAGCGGGTCCCGCAGATACGCAGTATTTT. Amino acid sequence: CASSALAGPADTQYF. The full variable domain, with the rest looked up from reference TRBV5-4 and TRBJ2-3, is ETGVTQSPTHLIKTRGQQVTLRCSSQSGHNTVSWYQQALGQGPQFIFQYYREEENGRGNFPPRFSGLQFPNYSSELNVNALELDDSALYLCASSALAGPADTQYFGPGTRLTVL.

This clone appeared many times. The V gene is TRBV11-2, the J gene TRBJ1-2; D is perhaps TRBD1 (5 bases). The CDR3 loop spans 14 amino acids. V was pared by 1 base and J by 7 bases, with 13 bases between. Germline CDR1 SGHAT, CDR2 FQNNGV. CDR3 coding DNA: TGTGCCAGCAGCTTAGGTCAGGGTTTTGGTGGCTACACCTTC. This translates into CASSLGQGFGGYTF.

The rearrangement links TRBV7-9 to TRBJ2-7, with TRBD1 matching over 8 bases. Per the germline V gene, CDR1 is SEHNR and CDR2 is FQNEAQ (reference sequence). V was clipped by 5 bases and J by 6 bases; unmatched bases: 6. CDR3 size: 13 residues. The CDR3 DNA follows: TGTGCCAGCAGCAACCAGGGGGCGCCCGAGCAGTACTTC. Translation: CASSNQGAPEQYF.

The table lists this clone with a count of one. This sequence joins TRBV3-1 (or the pseudogene TRBV3-2) and TRBJ1-1; D unclear. The CDR3 covers 13 residues. CDR1 is LGHDT and CDR2 is YNNKEL in the germline V gene (reference sequence). Trimming shortened V by 0 bases and J by 10 bases, and 12 bases separated the two germline ends. The CDR3 DNA is TGTGCCAGCAGCCAAGATCTGCAGGATAGAGCTTTCTTT. Its translation: CASSQDLQDRAFF.

CDR3 sequence: CSTGDRGTGELFF. The CDR3 coding sequence is TGCAGCACCGGGGACAGGGGCACCGGGGAGCTGTTTTTT. The V and J genes are TRBV29-1 and TRBJ2-2; 10 positions match TRBD1. The V segment lost 8 bases and the J segment 4 bases; nucleotides outside the gene matches: 4. Germline V gene data show CDR1 as SQVTM and CDR2 as ANQGSEA. The CDR3 length is 13 residues.

The V gene is TRBV19, the J gene TRBJ1-4; 8 nucleotides align to TRBD1. The J segment lost 8 bases and the V segment lost 4 bases, leaving 9 bases of the junction unmatched. The CDR3 totals 15 residues. Germline V gene lookup returns CDR1 LNHDA and CDR2 SQIVND (reference sequence). The CDR3 here is CASSTPRGLEEKLFF. Here the CDR3 DNA reads TGTGCCAGTAGTACACCCAGGGGGCTCGAAGAAAAACTGTTTTTT.

This sequence joins TRBV19 and TRBJ1-5; TRBD1 aligns across 8 bases. The CDR3 length is 16 residues. Germline assignment: CDR1 LNHDA and CDR2 SQIVND (reference sequence). Germline trimming cut 8 bases from V and 7 bases from J; bases unmatched to any gene: 16. Written as DNA, the CDR3 is TGTGCCAGTGGGCTTAACCGGAGGACAGGGAAACAGCCCCAGCATTTT. Translation: CASGLNRRTGKQPQHF.